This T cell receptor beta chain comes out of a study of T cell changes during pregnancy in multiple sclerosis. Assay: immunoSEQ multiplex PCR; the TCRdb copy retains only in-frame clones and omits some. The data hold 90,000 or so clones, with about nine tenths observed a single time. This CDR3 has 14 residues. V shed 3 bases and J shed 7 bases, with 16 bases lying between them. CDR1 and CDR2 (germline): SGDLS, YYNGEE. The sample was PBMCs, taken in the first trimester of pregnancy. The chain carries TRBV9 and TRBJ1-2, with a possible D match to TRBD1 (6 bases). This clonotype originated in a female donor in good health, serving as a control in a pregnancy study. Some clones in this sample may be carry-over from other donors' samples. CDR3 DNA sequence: TGTGCCAGCAGCGACAAGAACAGGGTTGGTGGCTACACCTTC. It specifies CASSDKNRVGGYTF.